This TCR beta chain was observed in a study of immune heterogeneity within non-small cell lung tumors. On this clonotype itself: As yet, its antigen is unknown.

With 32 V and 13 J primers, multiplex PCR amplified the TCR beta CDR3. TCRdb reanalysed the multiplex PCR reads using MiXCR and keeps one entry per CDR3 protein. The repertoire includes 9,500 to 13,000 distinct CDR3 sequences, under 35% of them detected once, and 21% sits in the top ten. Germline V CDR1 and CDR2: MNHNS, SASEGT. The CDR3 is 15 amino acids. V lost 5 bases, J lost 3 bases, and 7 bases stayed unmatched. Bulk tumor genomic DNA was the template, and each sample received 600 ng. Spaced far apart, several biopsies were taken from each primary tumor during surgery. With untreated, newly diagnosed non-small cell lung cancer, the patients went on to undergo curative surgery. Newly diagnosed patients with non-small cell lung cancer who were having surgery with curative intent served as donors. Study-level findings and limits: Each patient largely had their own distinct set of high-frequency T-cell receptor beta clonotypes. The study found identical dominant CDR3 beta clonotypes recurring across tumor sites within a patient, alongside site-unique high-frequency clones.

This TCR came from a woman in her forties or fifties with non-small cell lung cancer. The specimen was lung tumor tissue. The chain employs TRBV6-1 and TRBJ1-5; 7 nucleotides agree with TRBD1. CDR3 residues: CASSKTGADNQPQHF. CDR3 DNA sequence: TGTGCCAGCAGTAAAACAGGGGCAGACAATCAGCCCCAGCATTTT.